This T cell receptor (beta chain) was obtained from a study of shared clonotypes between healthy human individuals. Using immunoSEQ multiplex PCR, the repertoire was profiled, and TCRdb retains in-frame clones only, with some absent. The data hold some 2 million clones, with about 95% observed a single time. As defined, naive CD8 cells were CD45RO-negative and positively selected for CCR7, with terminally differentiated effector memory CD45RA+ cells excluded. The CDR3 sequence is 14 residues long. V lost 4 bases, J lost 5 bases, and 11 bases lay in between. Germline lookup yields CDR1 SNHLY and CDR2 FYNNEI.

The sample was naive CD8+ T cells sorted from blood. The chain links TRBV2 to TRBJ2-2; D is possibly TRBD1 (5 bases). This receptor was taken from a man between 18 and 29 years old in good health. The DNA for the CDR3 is TGTGCCAGCAGTGTTGTGACAGAGACCGGGGAGCTGTTTTTT. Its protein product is CASSVVTETGELFF. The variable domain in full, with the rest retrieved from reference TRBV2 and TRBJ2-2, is EPEVTQTPSHQVTQMGQEVILRCVPISNHLYFYWYRQILGQKVEFLVSFYNNEISEKSEIFDDQFSVERPDGSNFTLKIRSTKLEDSAMYFCASSVVTETGELFFGEGSRLTVL.